This T cell receptor beta chain was retrieved from a study of cytomegalovirus exposure and HLA in healthy donors. Looked up from germline, CDR1 is MNHEY and CDR2 is SMNVEV (reference sequence). Between the trimmed V and J ends, which lost 5 bases and 4 bases, there was a span of 14 bases. The CDR3 is 14 residues long. TCRdb keeps only in-frame clones here, not all; method: immunoSEQ multiplex PCR. The data show 150,000 to 250,000 clones, 81% seen once. The receptor was derived from a woman aged 25 to 39 in good health and CMV-seronegative. This rearrangement joins TRBV27 to TRBJ1-2; possible D gene TRBD1, 5 bases. The sample consisted of PBMCs. CDR3 protein: CASSGAGRTYGYTF. CDR3 bases: TGTGCCAGCAGTGGGGCCGGACGGACCTATGGCTACACCTTC.